This T cell receptor beta chain stems from a study of T cell responses to AZD1222 COVID-19 vaccine. Clones were read by immunoSEQ multiplex PCR, and TCRdb kept only the in-frame ones, dropping some. The table records over 150,000 clones, around 88% of them present only once. V shed 5 bases and J shed 4 bases, with 12 bases lying between them. From germline, CDR1 is MDHEN and CDR2 SYDVKM. CDR3 length: 14 amino acids. The J gene is TRBJ2-1, the V gene TRBV28, with D maybe TRBD1 (6 bases). The specimen was peripheral blood, collected on day 0 of AZD1222 vaccination. This TCR came from an adult in good health. The DNA of the CDR3 is TGTGCCAGCAGTCACAGGGTCGGATACAATGAGCAGTTCTTC. It specifies CASSHRVGYNEQFF.